This TCR beta chain was recovered during a study of cytomegalovirus exposure and HLA in healthy donors. Study-level results: The study carried out a later analysis of TCR beta sequences. It associated some 18,000 of them with specific HLA alleles at a false discovery rate of 0.05.

PCR amplification relied on 60 Vbeta primers (plus 13 Jbeta primers). TCRdb's table, derived via immunoSEQ multiplex PCR, lists solely in-frame clones and lacks some. Of more than 140,000 clones listed, 75% to 80% were seen once; the top ten hold 0.66%. Comments on this clone: Its antigen is as yet unknown.

The sample was PBMCs. This clonotype was obtained from a male donor in good health and CMV-seronegative.

The CDR3 region is CASSPPAGSSGANVLTF. The DNA of the CDR3 is TGTGCCAGCAGCCCCCCTGCGGGGAGCTCTGGGGCCAACGTCCTGACTTTC. The V and J genes are TRBV7-2 and TRBJ2-6; D may be TRBD2 (6 bases). Per germline, CDR1 SGHTA and CDR2 FQGNSA. Between the trimmed V and J ends, which lost 5 bases and 0 bases, there was a span of 14 bases. There are 17 residues in the CDR3.